Below, 3 T cell receptor beta chains from the same sample are listed, as sequenced in a study of shared clonotypes between healthy human individuals. Sequenced by immunoSEQ multiplex PCR; TCRdb stores in-frame clones only, minus some. The sample lists 450,000 to 600,000 clones, around 74% occurring once. Sequenced: PBMCs. All receptors derive from a woman in her thirties or forties in good health. Some clones in this sample may be carry-over from other donors' samples.

V and J are TRBV11-2 and TRBJ2-5, with TRBD1 matching 7 bases. The CDR3 runs 15 residues. Germline CDR1 and CDR2: SGHAT and FQNNGV. Trimming cost V 5 bases and J 1 base; bases outside gene matches: 7. CDR3 sequence (DNA): TGTGCCAGCAGCCCAATCGACAGGGTCCAAGAGACCCAGTACTTC. Protein product: CASSPIDRVQETQYF.

This clone has a single count. The chain has TRBV6-1 and TRBJ2-5; D remains ambiguous. The CDR3 is 12 amino acids. In germline, CDR1 is MNHNS, CDR2 SASEGT. Trimming took off 4 bases at V and 5 bases at J, with 8 bases between the two ends. CDR3 protein: CASSAGGETQYF. As DNA, the CDR3 is TGTGCCAGCAGTGCCGGTGGGGAGACCCAGTACTTC.

This rearrangement joins TRBV6-1 to TRBJ1-1; possible D gene TRBD1, 6 bases. Trimming pared 6 bases from V and 2 bases from J, leaving 16 bases between. The germline V gene has CDR1 MNHNS and CDR2 SASEGT. The CDR3 length is 15 residues. The chain's CDR3 is CASRITGRTNTEAFF. The CDR3, as DNA: TGTGCCAGCAGGATAACAGGGCGCACTAACACTGAAGCTTTCTTT.